The 3 T cell receptor beta chains listed next were all sequenced from one sample in a study of human T cells and chemical hapten exposure. From the RACE reads, TCRdb called clonotypes with MiXCR, one entry per CDR3 protein. The data hold fewer than 500,000 distinct CDR3 sequences, with 4% to 5.5% observed a single time. Indicated time point: patch test 1, 2 weeks after DPC sensitization. As to treatment: therapeutic diphenylcyclopropenone sensitization with weekly scalp DPC. This specimen consisted of whole blood, obtained in connection with sensitization to the hapten diphenylcyclopropenone (DPC). These receptor sequences come from a woman in her forties or fifties with alopecia areata. Some clones in this sample may be carry-over from other donors' samples.

At least ten counts were recorded for this clonotype. The chain is built from TRBV5-1 and TRBJ2-5, with D possibly being TRBD1 (5 bases). Trimming cost V 2 bases and J 4 bases, with 9 bases left between them. The length of the CDR3 is 13 residues. Germline V gene data show CDR1 as SGHRS and CDR2 as YFSETQ. This CDR3 reads CASSFDRGETQYF. DNA for the CDR3: TGCGCCAGCAGCTTTGACAGAGGAGAGACCCAGTACTTC.

This clonotype showed up many times. The gene calls are TRBV27 and TRBJ1-5; possible D gene TRBD1, 5 bases. V lost 2 bases and J 6 bases, leaving 11 bases between the germline ends. Germline lookup yields CDR1 MNHEY and CDR2 SMNVEV (reference sequence). This CDR3 contains 14 residues. The CDR3 reads CASSLIQGVQPQHF. The CDR3, as DNA: TGTGCCAGCAGTTTAATCCAGGGCGTTCAGCCCCAGCATTTT.

This clonotype was detected many times. The CDR3 protein is CAWSEQNTGELFF. Here the CDR3 DNA reads TGTGCCTGGAGTGAGCAGAACACCGGGGAGCTGTTTTTT. This chain links TRBV30 with TRBJ2-2; no reliable D call. Per the germline V gene, CDR1 is GTSNPN and CDR2 is SVGIG (reference sequence). Deletions cut 1 base from V and 1 base from J, with 4 bases between. The CDR3 contains 13 residues.